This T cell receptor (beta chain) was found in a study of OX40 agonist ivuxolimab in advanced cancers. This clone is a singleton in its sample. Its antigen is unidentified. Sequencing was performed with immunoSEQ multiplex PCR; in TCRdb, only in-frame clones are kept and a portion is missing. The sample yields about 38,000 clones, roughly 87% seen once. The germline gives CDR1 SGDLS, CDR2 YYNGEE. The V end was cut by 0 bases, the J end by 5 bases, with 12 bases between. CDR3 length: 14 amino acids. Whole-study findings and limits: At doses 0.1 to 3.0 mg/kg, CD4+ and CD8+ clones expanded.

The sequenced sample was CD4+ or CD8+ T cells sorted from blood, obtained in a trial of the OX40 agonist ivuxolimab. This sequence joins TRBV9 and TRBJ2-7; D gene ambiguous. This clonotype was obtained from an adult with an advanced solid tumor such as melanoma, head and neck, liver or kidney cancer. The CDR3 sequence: CASSVGVHKDEQYF. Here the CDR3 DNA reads TGTGCCAGCAGCGTAGGAGTCCATAAGGACGAGCAGTACTTC.